These 27 T cell receptor beta chains were all obtained from the same sample, sequenced in a study of cytomegalovirus exposure and HLA in healthy donors. The PCR made use of 60 Vbeta and 13 Jbeta primers. Method: immunoSEQ multiplex PCR; TCRdb's copy keeps in-frame clones and lacks some. The sample records some 150,000 clones, roughly 83% being singletons. The sequencing sample was made of PBMCs. The receptors derive from a woman in her forties or fifties in good health and CMV-seronegative.

V usage is TRBV7-2 and J usage is TRBJ2-7, with unresolved D. Germline V gene data show CDR1 as SGHTA and CDR2 as FQGNSA. The ends were cut back, 1 base at V and 0 bases at J, with 7 bases in the middle. There are 14 residues in the CDR3. The CDR3 nucleotides read TGTGCCAGCAGCTTAGGGTTGAGCTCCTACGAGCAGTACTTC. It codes for CASSLGLSSYEQYF. The whole variable domain, remainder taken from reference TRBV7-2 and TRBJ2-7, is GAGVSQSPSNKVTEKGKDVELRCDPISGHTALYWYRQSLGQGLEFLIYFQGNSAPDKSGLPSDRFSAERTGGSVSTLTIQRTQQEDSAVYLCASSLGLSSYEQYFGPGTRLTVT.

The chain couples TRBV7-2 to TRBJ1-5, with D possibly TRBD1 on 6 matching bases. In germline, CDR1 is SGHTA, CDR2 FQGNSA. V gave up 4 bases and J gave up 1 base, with 11 bases separating them. This CDR3 is built from 15 residues. The DNA of the CDR3 is TGTGCCAGCAGCTCGGGACAAGGGAGCAATCAGCCCCAGCATTTT. Protein product: CASSSGQGSNQPQHF.

This chain uses TRBV12-5 with TRBJ2-5, with D unclear. The CDR3 covers 12 residues. Germline V gene lookup returns CDR1 LGHNT and CDR2 FRNRAP. Trimming left V 7 bases short and J 2 bases short, with 8 bases between. The CDR3 protein is CASALKQETQYF. CDR3 nucleotide sequence: TGTGCTAGTGCCTTAAAACAAGAGACCCAGTACTTC. The whole variable domain, filled in from reference TRBV12-5 and TRBJ2-5, reads DARVTQTPRHKVTEMGQEVTMRCQPILGHNTVFWYRQTMMQGLELLAYFRNRAPLDDSGMPKDRFSAEMPDATLATLKIQPSEPRDSAVYFCASALKQETQYFGPGTRLLVL.

This chain joins TRBV7-8 and TRBJ2-1, with TRBD2 as a possible D gene (6 bases). V gave up 5 bases and J gave up 4 bases, with 18 bases separating them. Per germline, CDR1 SGHVS and CDR2 FQNEAQ. The CDR3 is made up of 16 amino acids. The CDR3 spells CASSPNRDSLYNEQFF. The CDR3, as DNA: TGTGCCAGCAGCCCAAACCGGGACTCCCTGTACAATGAGCAGTTCTTC.

The chain couples TRBV6-1 to TRBJ1-2, with D tentatively TRBD1 (6 bases). The CDR3 consists of 13 residues. Trimming stripped 7 bases from V and 4 bases from J, with 13 bases between. CDR1 is MNHNS, CDR2 SASEGT, per germline. CDR3 in amino acids: CASIKTGVYGYTF. The CDR3 bases are TGTGCCAGCATTAAGACAGGAGTCTATGGCTACACCTTC.

The V call is TRBV11-2, the J call TRBJ2-3; 7 positions agree with TRBD1. The germline gives CDR1 SGHAT, CDR2 FQNNGV. This CDR3 has 13 amino acids. J lost 4 bases, V lost 4 bases, and 2 bases had no gene match. The DNA of the CDR3 is TGTGCCAGCAGCTCCCAGGGGGCAGATACGCAGTATTTT. It yields the protein CASSSQGADTQYF.

V is TRBV5-1 and J is TRBJ1-3, with 9 positions matching TRBD1. J gave up 0 bases and V 5 bases, and 9 bases lay outside the gene matches. From germline, CDR1 is SGHRS and CDR2 YFSETQ. The CDR3 is 17 residues long. The CDR3 here is CASRYTTGGASGNTIYF. The CDR3 DNA reads TGCGCCAGCAGATACACCACAGGGGGCGCCTCTGGAAACACCATATATTTT.

V is TRBV28 and J is TRBJ1-5; D remains ambiguous. The CDR3 loop spans 14 amino acids. CDR1 is MDHEN, CDR2 SYDVKM, per germline. V was pared by 6 bases and J by 0 bases, with 9 bases between. The CDR3 spells CASRRLNSNQPQHF. The CDR3 DNA reads as TGTGCCAGCAGGAGGTTGAATAGCAATCAGCCCCAGCATTTT.

The CDR3 DNA sequence: TGTGCCAGCAGCATCTTGTCGGGGGGCTTTGAGACCCAGTACTTC. It encodes CASSILSGGFETQYF. The chain recombines TRBV9 with TRBJ2-5; the D gene is possibly TRBD2 (7 bases). Germline loops: CDR1 SGDLS, CDR2 YYNGEE. This CDR3 spans 15 amino acids. V was pared by 4 bases and J by 5 bases, with 18 bases between.

This clone has only one observation. The genes are TRBV5-8 and TRBJ2-5, with 7 nucleotides matching TRBD1. The CDR3 length is 15 residues. Trimming took 4 bases from V and 2 from J; bases not matched to a gene: 8. Germline lookup yields CDR1 SGHTS and CDR2 YDEGEE. The CDR3 sequence: CASSQGQVLQETQYF. CDR3 DNA: TGTGCCAGCAGCCAAGGACAGGTTCTACAAGAGACCCAGTACTTC.

The chain recombines TRBV19 with TRBJ2-3; no reliable D call. Per the germline V gene, CDR1 is LNHDA and CDR2 is SQIVND (reference sequence). The length of the CDR3 is 14 residues. V was pared by 1 base and J by 2 bases, with 7 bases between. This chain's CDR3 is CASSIGTTTDTQYF. The CDR3 DNA follows: TGTGCCAGTAGTATAGGAACTACCACAGATACGCAGTATTTT.

The chain links TRBV29-1 to TRBJ1-2; tentative D call: TRBD1 (6 bases). Trimming removed 2 bases from V and 2 bases from J, with 6 bases in between. CDR1 is SQVTM, CDR2 ANQGSEA, per germline. CDR3 length: 12 residues. CDR3 region: CSVERGNYGYTF. CDR3 DNA sequence: TGCAGCGTTGAAAGGGGGAACTATGGCTACACCTTC.

The rearrangement uses TRBV19 and TRBJ2-5; weak D call: TRBD1 (5 bases). Germline assignment: CDR1 LNHDA and CDR2 SQIVND (reference sequence). Trimming removed 5 bases at V and 5 bases at J, with 9 bases between. The CDR3 has 12 residues. The CDR3 is CASSQGWETQYF. The CDR3 bases are TGTGCCAGTAGTCAGGGATGGGAGACCCAGTACTTC.

The chain joins TRBV27 to TRBJ2-3; 9 nucleotides line up with TRBD1. This CDR3 contains 15 residues. Germline V lookup: CDR1 MNHEY, CDR2 SMNVEV (reference sequence). V was pared by 3 bases and J by 5 bases, with 6 bases of the junction left unmatched. CDR3 residues: CASSLNRGREDTQYF. CDR3 nucleotides: TGTGCCAGCAGTTTGAACAGGGGGCGGGAAGATACGCAGTATTTT.

The genes are TRBV6-5 and TRBJ2-4; TRBD2 matches at 7 bases. Germline V lookup: CDR1 MNHEY, CDR2 SVGAGI. This CDR3 region has 15 residues. V was clipped by 2 bases and J by 3 bases; unmatched bases: 4. The CDR3 spells CASSYAGGYKNIQYF. CDR3 sequence (DNA): TGTGCCAGCAGTTACGCCGGGGGGTACAAAAACATTCAGTACTTC.

CDR3 DNA sequence: TGTGCCAGCAGTTCGTGGACAGGGAATAATGAAAAACTGTTTTTT. Protein: CASSSWTGNNEKLFF. This sequence joins TRBV6-1 and TRBJ1-4; TRBD1 matches at 8 bases. The CDR3 has 15 amino acids. The germline CDR1 and CDR2 sequences are MNHNS and SASEGT. V shed 5 bases and J 4 bases; nucleotides not matched to a gene: 6.

The rearrangement uses TRBV4-3 and TRBJ2-7; TRBD1 is a possible D gene (6 bases). Germline CDR1 and CDR2: LGHNA and YSLEER. Deletions cut 0 bases from V and 0 bases from J, with 12 bases between. This CDR3 has 16 amino acids. The DNA for the CDR3 is TGCGCCAGCAGCCAAGAGGGCAGGGGATTCTCCTACGAGCAGTACTTC. This gives the protein CASSQEGRGFSYEQYF.

This chain uses TRBV6-5 with TRBJ1-5; TRBD1 is a possible D gene (5 bases). V was cut by 2 bases and J by 2 bases, with 10 bases left in between. Germline loops: CDR1 MNHEY, CDR2 SVGAGI. The CDR3 has 15 amino acids. The CDR3 here is CASSYGKGRNQPQHF. CDR3 nucleotides: TGTGCCAGCAGTTACGGTAAGGGGCGCAATCAGCCCCAGCATTTT.

V usage is TRBV30 and J usage is TRBJ1-1; D is perhaps TRBD1 (5 bases). CDR3 length equals 15 residues. Per germline, CDR1 GTSNPN and CDR2 SVGIG (reference sequence). V was clipped by 0 bases and J by 3 bases, with 14 bases between them. The CDR3 nucleotides are TGTGCCTGGAGTGTACTCCTGGGGCTGGACACTGAAGCTTTCTTT. Translation gives CAWSVLLGLDTEAFF.

CDR3 amino acids: CASESGREEETQYF. The CDR3 nucleotides are TGTGCCAGCGAGAGCGGGAGGGAGGAAGAGACCCAGTACTTC. The rearrangement joins TRBV28 to TRBJ2-5, with TRBD2 matching over 10 bases. Trimming at V came to 8 bases and at J to 3 bases, leaving 6 bases not matched to a gene. CDR3 size: 14 residues. CDR1 MDHEN and CDR2 SYDVKM come from the germline V gene. Combining the CDR3 with reference TRBV28 and TRBJ2-5 gives the whole variable domain DVKVTQSSRYLVKRTGEKVFLECVQDMDHENMFWYRQDPGLGLRLIYFSYDVKMKEKGDIPEGYSVSREKKERFSLILESASTNQTSMYLCASESGREEETQYFGPGTRLLVL.

This sequence joins TRBV28 and TRBJ2-5; weak D call: TRBD1 (6 bases). From germline, CDR1 is MDHEN and CDR2 SYDVKM. The CDR3 sequence is 14 residues long. V lost 1 base, J lost 9 bases, and 15 bases lay in between. The CDR3 loop is CASSLYRDSEAQYF. For the CDR3, the DNA is TGTGCCAGCAGTTTATACAGGGATTCCGAGGCCCAGTACTTC.

This clone was counted a few times. The V call is TRBV29-1, the J call TRBJ1-3; D ambiguous. The CDR3 contains 16 residues. Trimming removed 1 base from V and 1 base from J, with 14 bases in between. The V gene's germline CDR1 is SQVTM and CDR2 ANQGSEA. The CDR3 sequence: CSVEARAGGSGNTIYF. The CDR3 DNA sequence: TGCAGCGTTGAAGCGCGGGCAGGTGGATCTGGAAACACCATATATTTT.

The chain joins TRBV13 to TRBJ2-3, with 9 bases identical to TRBD1. V dropped 8 bases and J dropped 5; count of bases not matched to a gene: 11. The CDR3 contains 15 residues. From germline, CDR1 is PRHDT and CDR2 FYEKMQ (reference sequence). In DNA form, the CDR3 reads TGTGCCAGCGCGTTGAGGGACAGGGTAGGAGATACGCAGTATTTT. Its protein is CASALRDRVGDTQYF.

This clone was picked up one time. This chain links TRBV7-2 with TRBJ2-5; D perhaps matches TRBD1 (5 bases). Trimming cost V 3 bases and J 5 bases, with 13 bases left between them. Germline V CDR1 and CDR2: SGHTA, FQGNSA. This CDR3 is 14 amino acids long. The CDR3 protein is CASSFTQGRETQYF. The DNA for the CDR3 is TGTGCCAGCAGCTTCACCCAGGGTCGGGAGACCCAGTACTTC.

The V call is TRBV28, the J call TRBJ1-2; TRBD1 matches 7 bases. The V gene end was trimmed by 6 bases and the J gene end by 5 bases; junction bases not matched to a gene: 6. The germline CDR1 and CDR2 sequences are MDHEN and SYDVKM. The CDR3 totals 13 residues. CDR3 nucleotides: TGTGCCAGCAGCCAGGGACAGCTTTATGGCTACACCTTC. It translates to CASSQGQLYGYTF.

This chain links TRBV29-1 with TRBJ1-1, with a weak D call TRBD1 (5 bases). Germline loops: CDR1 SQVTM, CDR2 ANQGSEA. Trimming left V 2 bases short and J 7 bases short, with 17 bases between. This CDR3 is 14 amino acids long. The CDR3 DNA reads as TGCAGCGTTGAAAATCTGGGGGGAATTGGTGAAGCTTTCTTT. Protein: CSVENLGGIGEAFF.

This clone was seen a few times. This rearrangement joins TRBV18 to TRBJ2-7; tentative D call: TRBD2 (5 bases). Germline V CDR1 and CDR2: KGHSH, LQKENI. The V gene lost 1 base and the J gene lost 5 bases, with 6 bases spanning the gap. The CDR3 is made up of 12 amino acids. The CDR3 DNA reads as TGTGCCAGCTCACCACGGGAGAACGAGCAGTACTTC. It encodes CASSPRENEQYF.